This T cell receptor (beta chain) stems from a study of blood T cell repertoires in COVID-19. Across the study: Italy, Spain and the United States were the sources of the convalescent and acute COVID-19 samples. Sample material is recorded as cDNA or gDNA derived from T cells, B-cell-depleted T cells, or PBMCs.

This CDR3 contains 17 residues. The V and J ends lost 0 bases and 8 bases, in that order; junction bases with no gene match: 14. Per germline, CDR1 LGHNA and CDR2 YNFKEQ. Original analysis: Amplification with reference gene primers provided the estimates of nucleated cell counts. Sequenced by immunoSEQ multiplex PCR; TCRdb stores in-frame clones only, minus some. V, J and clone size are those of that table, while D and trimming were read from the DNA. The sample has approximately 170,000 clones, around 87% seen once. V usage is TRBV4-2 and J usage is TRBJ1-2, with 8 bases aligning to TRBD1. The sequenced material came from peripheral blood. This clonotype was sampled from a woman older than 75 with COVID-19, enrolled during active disease. The CDR3 nucleotides are TGTGCCAGCAGCCAAGAAGGGCCAGGACAGGGATTTAAGGGCTACACCTTC. It codes for CASSQEGPGQGFKGYTF.